This TCR beta chain was found in a study of cytomegalovirus exposure and HLA in healthy donors. Regarding the study as a whole: Among the CMV-associated chains, three were confirmed in vitro as specific for CMV antigens. Immune exposure information available was restricted to CMV serostatus. Earlier analysis yielded a pattern in which most TCR beta V segments were productive about 87% or about 30% of the time.

It was with 60 Vbeta and 13 Jbeta primers that the PCR ran. Assay used: immunoSEQ multiplex PCR; TCRdb lists only in-frame clones, some missing. The data contain some 130,000 clones, around 80% of them singletons. Germline CDR1 and CDR2: LGHNT and FRNRAP. This CDR3 is built from 12 residues. The V gene lost 2 bases and the J gene lost 2 bases, with 3 bases spanning the gap. To note about this clone: Its matching antigen is unknown.

There were likely unrecorded immune exposures, though donors were nominally healthy when sampled. This receptor was identified in a man aged 50-60 years in good health and CMV-seronegative. Material: PBMCs. V usage is TRBV12-5 and J usage is TRBJ1-1; D is uncertain. The CDR3 sequence: CASGLLNTEAFF. The CDR3 DNA sequence: TGTGCTAGTGGTTTGCTCAACACTGAAGCTTTCTTT. Full variable domain (missing parts from reference TRBV12-5 and TRBJ1-1): DARVTQTPRHKVTEMGQEVTMRCQPILGHNTVFWYRQTMMQGLELLAYFRNRAPLDDSGMPKDRFSAEMPDATLATLKIQPSEPRDSAVYFCASGLLNTEAFFGQGTRLTVV.